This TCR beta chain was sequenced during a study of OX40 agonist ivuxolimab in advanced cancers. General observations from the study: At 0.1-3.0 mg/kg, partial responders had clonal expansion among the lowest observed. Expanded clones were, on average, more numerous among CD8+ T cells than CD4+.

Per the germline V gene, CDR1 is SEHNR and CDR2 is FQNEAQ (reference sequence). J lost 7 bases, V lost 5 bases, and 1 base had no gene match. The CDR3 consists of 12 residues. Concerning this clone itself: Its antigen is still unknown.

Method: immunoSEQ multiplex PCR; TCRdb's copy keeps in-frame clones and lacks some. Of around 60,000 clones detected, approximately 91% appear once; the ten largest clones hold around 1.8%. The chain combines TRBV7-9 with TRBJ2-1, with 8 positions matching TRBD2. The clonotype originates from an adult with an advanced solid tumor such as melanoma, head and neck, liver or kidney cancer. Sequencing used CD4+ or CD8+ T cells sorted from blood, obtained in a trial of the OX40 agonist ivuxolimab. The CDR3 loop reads CASSRLANEQFF. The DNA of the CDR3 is TGTGCCAGCAGCCGACTAGCGAATGAGCAGTTCTTC.